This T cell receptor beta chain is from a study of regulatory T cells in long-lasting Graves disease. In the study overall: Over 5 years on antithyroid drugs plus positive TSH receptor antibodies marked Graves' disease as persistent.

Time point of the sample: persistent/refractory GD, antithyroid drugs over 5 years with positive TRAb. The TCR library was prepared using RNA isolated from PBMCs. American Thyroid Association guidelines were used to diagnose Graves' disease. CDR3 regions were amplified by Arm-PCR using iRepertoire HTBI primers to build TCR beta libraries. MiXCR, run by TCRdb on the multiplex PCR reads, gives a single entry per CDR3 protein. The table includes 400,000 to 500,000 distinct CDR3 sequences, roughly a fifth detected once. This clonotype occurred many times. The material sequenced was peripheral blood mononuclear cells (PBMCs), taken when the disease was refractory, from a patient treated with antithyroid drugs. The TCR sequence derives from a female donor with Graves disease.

The DNA of the CDR3 is TGTGCCAGCAGTGAACAAGTCGGGAACACTGAAGCTTTCTTT. This translates into CASSEQVGNTEAFF. The genes are TRBV6-1 and TRBJ1-1; D gene unclear. Trimming removed 2 bases at V and 1 base at J, with 8 bases between. The CDR3 runs 14 residues. Per germline, CDR1 MNHNS and CDR2 SASEGT.